Shown below are 6 T cell receptor beta chains from a single sample sequenced in a study of long-term antiretroviral therapy in people with HIV. An immunoSEQ assay, version v3.0, was performed at survey level. Profiling relied on immunoSEQ multiplex PCR, and the TCRdb table lists in-frame clones only, not all of them. The sample holds tens of thousands of clones, around four fifths seen once. Specimen: unsorted PBMCs, collected 0.8 years before starting antiretroviral therapy. The receptors were sampled from a man younger than 30 with HIV.

V gene TRBV4-1 combines with J gene TRBJ2-5; D might be TRBD1 or TRBD2, each matching 5 bases. Trimming pared 6 bases from V and 1 base from J, leaving 15 bases between. CDR1 MGHRA and CDR2 YSYEKL come from the germline V gene. CDR3 length equals 15 residues. The CDR3 region has the DNA TGCGCCAGCAGTCGGGACCGCAACCTCCAAGAGACCCAGTACTTC. Translated: CASSRDRNLQETQYF.

The V call is TRBV18, the J call TRBJ2-1; tentatively, D is TRBD1 or TRBD2 (5 bases each). V gave up 0 bases and J gave up 6 bases, with 12 bases separating them. The germline CDR1 and CDR2 sequences are KGHSH and LQKENI. The CDR3 totals 15 residues. CDR3 sequence: CASSPPPGTLNEQFF. CDR3 bases: TGTGCCAGCTCACCACCCCCCGGGACCCTCAATGAGCAGTTCTTC.

Written as DNA, the CDR3 is TGTGCCAGCAGCCAAGATCTTCCCAGGGGGACCGGGGAGCTGTTTTTT. Amino acid sequence: CASSQDLPRGTGELFF. The rearrangement links TRBV4-2 to TRBJ2-2, with 7 bases identical to TRBD1. CDR1 LGHNA and CDR2 YNFKEQ come from the germline V gene. The V and J ends lost 0 bases and 5 bases, in that order; junction bases with no gene match: 6. This CDR3 has 16 amino acids.

The V call is TRBV2, the J call TRBJ2-7, with 15 bases identical to TRBD2. Looked up from germline, CDR1 is SNHLY and CDR2 is FYNNEI. This CDR3 is built from 15 residues. V trimming: 6 bases; J trimming: 7 bases; junction bases outside the gene matches: 7. The CDR3 spells CASRTAGTSGREQYF. CDR3 coding DNA: TGTGCCAGCAGGACCGCCGGGACTAGCGGGAGGGAGCAGTACTTC.

The chain carries TRBV27 and TRBJ1-2; D possibly corresponds to TRBD1 (5 bases). Germline CDR1 reads MNHEY; CDR2 reads SMNVEV (reference sequence). The V end lost 0 bases, the J end lost 5 bases, and 7 bases lay between the germline ends. The CDR3 is made up of 13 amino acids. CDR3 in amino acids: CASSLSGGYGYTF. The CDR3 nucleotides are TGTGCCAGCAGTTTATCTGGGGGGTATGGCTACACCTTC.

The rearrangement uses TRBV30 and TRBJ2-1, with TRBD2 identical over 7 bases. J gave up 8 bases and V 1 base, and 8 bases lay outside the gene matches. CDR3 length: 14 residues. CDR1 is GTSNPN, CDR2 SVGIG, per germline (reference sequence). CDR3 nucleotides: TGTGCCTGGAGTGGTGGGAGCGGGGACTATGAGCAGTTCTTC. Its translation: CAWSGGSGDYEQFF. Full variable domain (outside the CDR3, taken from reference TRBV30 and TRBJ2-1): SQTIHQWPATLVQPVGSPLSLECTVEGTSNPNLYWYRQAAGRGLQLLFYSVGIGQISSEVPQNLSASRPQDRQFILSSKKLLLSDSGFYLCAWSGGSGDYEQFFGPGTRLTVL.